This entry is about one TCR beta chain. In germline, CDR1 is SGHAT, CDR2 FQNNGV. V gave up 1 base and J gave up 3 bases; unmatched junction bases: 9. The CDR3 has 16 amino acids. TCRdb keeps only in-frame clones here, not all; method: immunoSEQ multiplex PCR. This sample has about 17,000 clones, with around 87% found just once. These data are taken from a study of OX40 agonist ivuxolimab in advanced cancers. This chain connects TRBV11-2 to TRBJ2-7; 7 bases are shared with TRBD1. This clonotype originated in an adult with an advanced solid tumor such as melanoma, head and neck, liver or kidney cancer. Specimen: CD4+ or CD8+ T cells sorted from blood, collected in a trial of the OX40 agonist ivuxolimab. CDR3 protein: CASSLAPGTADYEQYF. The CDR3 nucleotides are TGTGCCAGCAGCTTAGCCCCCGGGACAGCTGACTACGAGCAGTACTTC.